These T cell receptor beta chains were read from a single sample in a study of OX40 agonist ivuxolimab in advanced cancers. Sequencing used immunoSEQ multiplex PCR; TCRdb keeps in-frame clones, though not all of them. The table records about 45,000 clones, 86% of them present only once. Sequenced here: CD4+ or CD8+ T cells sorted from blood, sampled in a trial of the OX40 agonist ivuxolimab. The source is an adult with an advanced solid tumor such as melanoma, head and neck, liver or kidney cancer. The CDR3 runs from the conserved cysteine through the conserved F or W. Fields, in order: V gene, D gene, clone size, J gene, CDR3 protein, CDR3 DNA. A D gene is named only where the DNA matches it firmly. Expanded clones are given a class, and other clones once, few, many or no size at all.

>TRBV18|-|-|TRBJ1-1
CASSHRRMNTEAFF
TGTGCCAGCTCTCACAGGAGAATGAACACTGAAGCTTTCTTT
>TRBV5-4|-|-|TRBJ1-2
CASSLAGGRGDF
TGTGCCAGCAGCTTGGCCGGTGGCCGCGGAGACTTC
>TRBV9|TRBD1|few|TRBJ1-6
CASSIRDSHNSPLHF
TGTGCCAGCAGCATCCGGGACAGCCATAATTCACCCCTCCACTTT
>TRBV19|TRBD2|-|TRBJ2-1
CASSELAGRNEQFF
TGTGCCAGTAGTGAACTAGCGGGGCGCAATGAGCAGTTCTTC
>TRBV9|-|-|TRBJ2-3
CASSVFGEKLTDTQYF
TGTGCCAGCAGCGTTTTTGGAGAGAAACTCACAGATACGCAGTATTTT
>TRBV5-1|TRBD1|-|TRBJ2-1
CASSLADRGPFNEQFF
TGCGCCAGCAGCTTGGCCGACAGGGGGCCATTCAATGAGCAGTTCTTC
>TRBV9|-|-|TRBJ2-7
CASSPSRDPSYEQYF
TGTGCCAGCAGCCCATCTCGGGATCCCTCCTACGAGCAGTACTTC
>TRBV6-1|TRBD1|-|TRBJ2-1
CASSEARRDRNEQFF
TGTGCCAGCAGTGAAGCGAGGCGGGACAGGAATGAGCAGTTCTTC
>TRBV4-3|TRBD1|-|TRBJ1-1
CASSQKGQMNTEAFF
TGCGCCAGCAGCCAAAAGGGACAGATGAACACTGAAGCTTTCTTT
>TRBV5-1|TRBD2|-|TRBJ2-5
CASSLRLAGGLETQYF
TGCGCCAGCAGCCTCCGGCTAGCGGGGGGGCTTGAGACCCAGTACTTC
>TRBV6-5|-|-|TRBJ1-4
CASSFHIGQGLFF
TGTGCCAGCAGTTTCCACATTGGCCAGGGGTTGTTTTTT
>TRBV5-6|-|once|TRBJ2-7
CASSFLGSGYEQYF
TGTGCCAGCAGCTTCCTGGGGTCTGGCTACGAGCAGTACTTC
>TRBV6-5|-|-|TRBJ1-2
CASSLGGVYGYTF
TGTGCCAGCAGTTTAGGGGGGGTCTATGGCTACACCTTC
>TRBV27|-|-|TRBJ1-2
CASSLQGRYGYTF
TGTGCCAGCAGTTTACAGGGAAGGTATGGCTACACCTTC
>TRBV19|-|-|TRBJ1-1
CASSILGTEAFF
TGTGCCAGTAGTATTTTGGGGACTGAAGCTTTCTTT
>TRBV28|TRBD1|-|TRBJ1-2
CASSSRGQRGYTF
TGTGCCAGCAGTTCCAGGGGGCAGCGTGGCTACACCTTC
>TRBV6-5|-|-|TRBJ1-2
CASFNLYGYTF
TGTGCCTCCTTTAACCTCTATGGCTACACCTTC
>TRBV19|-|-|TRBJ2-7
CASTPGINPYEQYF
TGTGCCAGTACGCCTGGGATTAACCCCTACGAGCAGTACTTC
>TRBV4-3|-|-|TRBJ1-5
CASSQDPPRQGLNQPQHF
TGCGCCAGCAGCCAAGACCCGCCCAGGCAGGGGTTGAATCAGCCCCAGCATTTT
>TRBV9|-|-|TRBJ1-1
CASADSPNTEAFF
TGTGCCAGCGCAGATTCACCGAACACTGAAGCTTTCTTT
>TRBV27|-|-|TRBJ2-3
CASSPSSDTQYF
TGTGCCAGCAGTCCTTCATCAGATACGCAGTATTTT
>TRBV7-9|TRBD2|-|TRBJ2-1
CASSPASGGSYNEQFF
TGTGCCAGCAGCCCCGCTAGCGGGGGGTCCTACAATGAGCAGTTCTTC